One T cell receptor (beta chain) is described in this entry. Its specificity is not known. The junction and the germline gene differ at one end; a read error may be behind it. Combining a sample-barcoded 5' primer with a J-beta primer mix, a second PCR ran for about 7 to 12 cycles. TCRdb fed the 5' RACE reads into MiXCR, producing one record per CDR3 protein. The profile shows nearly 1 million distinct CDR3 sequences, roughly 51% of them singletons. This record comes from a study of blood T cells in healthy people across ages. General study results and limits: A roughly linear fall in TCR beta diversity per million T cells was seen with increasing age.

The CDR3 loop spans 20 amino acids. From germline, CDR1 is LNHNV and CDR2 YYDKDF (reference sequence). The receptor comes from a woman aged 60-75 years in good health. The V and J genes are TRBV15 and TRBJ2-4, with D tentatively TRBD2 (6 bases). The source material was blood. The CDR3 DNA sequence: TGTGCCACCAGCAGAGATCCTCTGACTAGATGGAACCTAGCCAAAAACACTCAGTACTTC. Amino acid sequence: CATSRDPLTRWNLAKNTQYF.